This T cell receptor (beta chain) was captured in a study of shared clonotypes between healthy human individuals. This table comes from immunoSEQ multiplex PCR, and its TCRdb copy is limited to in-frame clones, with some not included. The sample lists around 2,100,000 clones; roughly 95% were seen once. Comments on this clone: Its antigen is undetermined.

Germline V gene lookup returns CDR1 SGHAT and CDR2 FQNNGV. This CDR3 contains 16 residues. V trimming: 4 bases; J trimming: 4 bases; junction bases outside the gene matches: 7. Study results and caveats: An expected dependence of interdonor clonotype sharing on sequencing depth was noted. It was the few donors that limited the genetic and exposure-history diversity represented.

Positive CCR7 selection of CD45RO-negative cells yielded the naive CD8 cells, and terminally differentiated effector memory CD45RA+ cells were excluded. This receptor was obtained from a young man in good health. The sample taken for sequencing was naive CD8+ T cells sorted from blood. The chain recombines TRBV11-2 with TRBJ2-7, with 13 bases identical to TRBD2. CDR3 sequence: CASSSGLAGVLYEQYF. The CDR3 DNA reads as TGTGCCAGCAGCTCCGGACTAGCGGGAGTCCTTTACGAGCAGTACTTC.